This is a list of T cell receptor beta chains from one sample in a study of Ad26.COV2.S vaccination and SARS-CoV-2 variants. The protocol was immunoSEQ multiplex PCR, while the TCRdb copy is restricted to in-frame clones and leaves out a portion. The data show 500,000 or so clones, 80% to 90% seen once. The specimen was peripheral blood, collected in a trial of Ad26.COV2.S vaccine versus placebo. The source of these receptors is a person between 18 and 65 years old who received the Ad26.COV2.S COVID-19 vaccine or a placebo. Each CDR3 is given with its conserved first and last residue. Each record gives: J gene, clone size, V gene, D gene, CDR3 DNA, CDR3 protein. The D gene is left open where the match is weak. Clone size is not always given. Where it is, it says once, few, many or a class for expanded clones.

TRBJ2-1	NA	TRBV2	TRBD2	TGTGCCAGCAGTGAACTAGCGGGAGGAGTGTACAATGAGCAGTTCTTC	CASSELAGGVYNEQFF
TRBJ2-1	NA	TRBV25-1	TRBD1	TGTGCCAGCACCCCGGACAGGGAAGGCAATGAGCAGTTCTTC	CASTPDREGNEQFF
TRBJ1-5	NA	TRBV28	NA	TGTGCCAGCAGTAAGCCAGGGGCGGACACTAATCAGCCCCAGCATTTT	CASSKPGADTNQPQHF
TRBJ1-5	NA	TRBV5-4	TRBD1	TGTGCCAGCAGCTTGCAGCCAGGGGGCGATCAGCCCCAGCATTTT	CASSLQPGGDQPQHF
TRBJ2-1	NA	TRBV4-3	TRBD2	TGCGCCAGCAGCCAGGGACTAGCGATTAGCTCCTACAATGAGCAGTTCTTC	CASSQGLAISSYNEQFF
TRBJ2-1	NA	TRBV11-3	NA	TGTGCCAGCAGCCCCCGTTGGAACAGGGTAATGTACAATGAGCAGTTCTTC	CASSPRWNRVMYNEQFF
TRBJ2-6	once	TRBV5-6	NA	TGTGCCAGCAGCTTGGTTTTCAGGACTGGGGCCAACGTCCTGACTTTC	CASSLVFRTGANVLTF
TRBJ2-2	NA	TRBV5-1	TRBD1	TGCGCCAGCAGCGACCCCAGGGGGTCCGGGGAGCTGTTTTTT	CASSDPRGSGELFF
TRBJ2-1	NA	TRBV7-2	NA	TGTGCCAGCAGCTTCTACGGTTCCTCCTACAATGAGCAGTTCTTC	CASSFYGSSYNEQFF
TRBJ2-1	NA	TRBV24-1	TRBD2	TGTGCCACCAGTGAACCACCGGGACTAGCGGGAGCCAGCTCCTACAATGAGCAGTTCTTC	CATSEPPGLAGASSYNEQFF
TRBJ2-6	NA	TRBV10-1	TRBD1	TGCGCCAGCAGGTCGAGGGACAGGGAAGCTGGGGCCAACGTCCTGACTTTC	CASRSRDREAGANVLTF
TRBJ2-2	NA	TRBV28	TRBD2	TGTGCCAGCAGTTTGCTCGGGAGGACCGGGGAGCTGTTTTTT	CASSLLGRTGELFF
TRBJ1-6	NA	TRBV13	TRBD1	TGTGCCAGCAGCTTAGGGGGACAGGCCCCCCCCCTCCACTTT	CASSLGGQAPPLHF
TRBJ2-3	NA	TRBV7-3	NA	TGTGCCAGCAGCTTACGCCCGCGGGATACGCAGTATTTT	CASSLRPRDTQYF
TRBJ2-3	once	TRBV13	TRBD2	TGTGCCAGCAGCTTAGGGAAATATAGCGGGAAAGACACAGATACGCAGTATTTT	CASSLGKYSGKDTDTQYF
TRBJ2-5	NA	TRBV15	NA	TGTGCCACCAGCCTTGCCCTAGCAGACCAAGAGACCCAGTACTTC	CATSLALADQETQYF
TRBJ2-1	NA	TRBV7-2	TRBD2	TGTGCCAGCAGCTGGCCGGGACTAGCGGGAAGTGAGCAGTTCTTC	CASSWPGLAGSEQFF
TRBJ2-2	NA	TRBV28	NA	TGTGCCAGCAGTTTTAGTAGTATGGAGGACCCGAACACCGGGGAGCTGTTTTTT	CASSFSSMEDPNTGELFF
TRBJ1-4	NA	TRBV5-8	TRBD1	TGTGCCAGCAGGGATCAGGGGGCGGGTAATGAAAAACTGTTTTTT	CASRDQGAGNEKLFF
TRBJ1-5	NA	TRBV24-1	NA	TGTGCCACCAGTGAAGCTACAGGGATGCAGCCCCAGCATTTT	CATSEATGMQPQHF
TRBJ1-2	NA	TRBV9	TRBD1	TGTGCCAGCAGCGTAGTTTCGGGACAGTCCCTACTATCTAACTATGGCTACACCTTC	CASSVVSGQSLLSNYGYTF
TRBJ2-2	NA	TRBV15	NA	TGTGCCACCAGCGTTCGGGGTACATCCGGGGAGCTGTTTTTT	CATSVRGTSGELFF
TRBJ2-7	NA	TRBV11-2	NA	TGTGCCAGCACTCGGATCGCCGGGGGCTCCTACGAGCAGTACTTC	CASTRIAGGSYEQYF
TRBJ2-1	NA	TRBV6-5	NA	TGTGCCAGCAGTAAGCGAGAGGGTGAGCAGTTCTTC	CASSKREGEQFF
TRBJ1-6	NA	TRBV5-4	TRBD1	TGTGCCAGCAGCAGGGACAGGGACCGAGGGTCCCTCCACTTT	CASSRDRDRGSLHF
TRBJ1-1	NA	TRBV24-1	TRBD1	TGTGCCACCAGTGGCCCCGGGACAGGGGACACTGAAGCTTTCTTT	CATSGPGTGDTEAFF
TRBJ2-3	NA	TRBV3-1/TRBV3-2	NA	TGTGCCAGCAGCCCGAGTATGTCGAGTGGATCCACAGATACGCAGTATTTT	CASSPSMSSGSTDTQYF
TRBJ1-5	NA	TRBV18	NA	TGTGCCAGCTCACCGGGTAGCAATCAGCCCCAGCATTTT	CASSPGSNQPQHF
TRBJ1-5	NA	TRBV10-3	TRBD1	TGTGCCATCAGTGCAGGGGGCTGGAATCAGCCCCAGCATTTT	CAISAGGWNQPQHF
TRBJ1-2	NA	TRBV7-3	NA	TGTGCCAGCAGCCCCGACCCGGGAGAGGGCTACACCTTC	CASSPDPGEGYTF
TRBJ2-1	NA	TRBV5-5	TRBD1	TGTGCCAGCAGCTTCGTCACAGGGGGCAATGAGCAGTTCTTC	CASSFVTGGNEQFF
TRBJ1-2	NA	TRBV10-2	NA	TGCGCCAGCAGTGAGTTGACACACTATGGCTACACCTTC	CASSELTHYGYTF
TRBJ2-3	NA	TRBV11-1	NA	TGTGCCAGCAGCTTACCTCGGGCGGTCTTAGATACGCAGTATTTT	CASSLPRAVLDTQYF
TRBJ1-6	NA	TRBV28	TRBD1	TGTGCCAGCAGTTTAATAAAGGGACAGGCTAATTCACCCCTCCACTTT	CASSLIKGQANSPLHF
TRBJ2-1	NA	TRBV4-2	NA	TGTGCCAGCAGCCAAGAAGGGTCAGGTCGTCGTGGGCAGTTCTTC	CASSQEGSGRRGQFF
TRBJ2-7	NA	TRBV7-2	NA	TGTGCCAGCAGCCGGTCTTGGGCCTACGAGCAGTACTTC	CASSRSWAYEQYF
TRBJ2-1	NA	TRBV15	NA	TGTGCCACCAGCAGAGTTCACTCCGGCGAGCAGTTCTTC	CATSRVHSGEQFF
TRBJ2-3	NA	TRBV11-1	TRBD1	TGTGCCAGCAGCTTAGTGGCGGGACAGGGTGGACATACGCAGTATTTT	CASSLVAGQGGHTQYF
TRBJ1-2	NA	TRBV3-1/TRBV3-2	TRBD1	TGTGCCAGCAGCCAAGCGGGTGAGGGGGCCGGCTACACCTTC	CASSQAGEGAGYTF
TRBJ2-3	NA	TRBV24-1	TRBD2	TGTGCCACCAGTGGGCGCTCCGGGACTAGCGGCACAGATACGCAGTATTTT	CATSGRSGTSGTDTQYF
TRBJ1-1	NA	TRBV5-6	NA	TGTGCCACCTACATCATGAACACTGAAGCTTTCTTT	CATYIMNTEAFF
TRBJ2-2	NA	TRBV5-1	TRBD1	TGCGCCAGTGCCGGGGACAGGGCCGGGGAGCTGTTTTTT	CASAGDRAGELFF
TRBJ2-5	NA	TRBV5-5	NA	TGTGCCAGCAGCTTTAACCCAATCGACAGAGGCGAGACCCAGTACTTC	CASSFNPIDRGETQYF
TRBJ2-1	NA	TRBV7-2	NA	TGTGCCAGCAGCCTCCCCTCCATTTACAATGAGCAGTTCTTC	CASSLPSIYNEQFF
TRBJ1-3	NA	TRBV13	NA	TGTGCCAGCAGCTTCCGAGGGAGGGGAAACACCATATATTTT	CASSFRGRGNTIYF
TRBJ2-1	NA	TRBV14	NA	TGTGCCAGCAGCCAAAGTTGGGGGGCCGATTCTTACAATGAGCAGTTCTTC	CASSQSWGADSYNEQFF
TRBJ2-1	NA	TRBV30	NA	TGTGCCTGGAGTGTAAGTCGAGCTAATGAGCAGTTCTTC	CAWSVSRANEQFF
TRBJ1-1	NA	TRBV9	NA	TGTGCCAGCAGCGTAGGCTGGGAGAGAGGCGCTGAAGCTTTCTTT	CASSVGWERGAEAFF